This T cell receptor beta chain originates from a study of blood T cell repertoires in COVID-19. Germline V gives CDR1 MNHEY, CDR2 SVGAGI. V lost 5 bases and J lost 3; bases outside the gene matches: 5. The CDR3 has 14 residues. This table comes from immunoSEQ multiplex PCR, and its TCRdb copy is limited to in-frame clones, with some not included. The data show 90,000 to 150,000 clones, with 75% to 90% seen just once and under 35% held by the top ten. Input material: peripheral blood. The clonotype was recovered from a man in his 70s with active or convalescent COVID-19. The V gene is TRBV6-5, the J gene TRBJ1-1; 8 nucleotides match TRBD1. CDR3 nucleotide sequence: TGTGCCAGCAGTCCGGACAGGGATTACACTGAAGCTTTCTTT. This sequence encodes CASSPDRDYTEAFF.